Below are 28 T cell receptor beta chains sequenced from a single sample in a study of blood T cell repertoires in COVID-19. The protocol was immunoSEQ multiplex PCR, while the TCRdb copy is restricted to in-frame clones and leaves out a portion. The data show 300,000 to 400,000 clones, with 80% to 90% seen just once and almost 3% held by the top ten. The specimen sequenced was peripheral blood. These TCRs come from a man in his thirties or forties with active or convalescent COVID-19.

The chain combines TRBV28 with TRBJ2-3; TRBD1 is a possible D gene (6 bases). Looked up from germline, CDR1 is MDHEN and CDR2 is SYDVKM. Trimming left V 11 bases short and J 7 bases short, with 13 bases between. This CDR3 contains 11 residues. The CDR3 DNA is TGTGCCGGTCCCAGGGGAAATACGCAGTATTTT. It specifies CAGPRGNTQYF.

This chain links TRBV12-3 or TRBV12-4 with TRBJ2-1; TRBD2 matches 7 bases. Trimming took 7 bases from V and 5 from J; bases not matched to a gene: 2. This CDR3 comprises 12 residues. The CDR3 region has the DNA TGTGCCAGCACCGGGGGGAACAATGAGCAGTTCTTC. Protein sequence: CASTGGNNEQFF.

V gene TRBV5-1 combines with J gene TRBJ1-3; D is unresolved. CDR3 length: 16 amino acids. Germline loops: CDR1 SGHRS, CDR2 YFSETQ. V was cut by 4 bases and J by 1 base, with 15 bases left in between. The CDR3 sequence is CASSRSAETSGNTIYF. The CDR3 coding sequence is TGCGCCAGCAGCCGTTCGGCGGAGACGTCTGGAAACACCATATATTTT. The full variable domain, with the rest looked up from reference TRBV5-1 and TRBJ1-3, is KAGVTQTPRYLIKTRGQQVTLSCSPISGHRSVSWYQQTPGQGLQFLFEYFSETQRNKGNFPGRFSGRQFSNSRSEMNVSTLELGDSALYLCASSRSAETSGNTIYFGEGSWLTVV.

This clone was observed many times. This chain uses TRBV9 with TRBJ1-3; 7 bases fit TRBD1. The CDR3 runs to 17 residues. Germline V gene sequence: CDR1 SGDLS, CDR2 YYNGEE. The J segment lost 4 bases and the V segment lost 0 bases, leaving 10 bases of the junction unmatched. CDR3 sequence: CASSVEANRGSGNTIYF. DNA of the CDR3: TGTGCCAGCAGCGTAGAAGCGAACAGGGGTTCCGGAAACACCATATATTTT. Looking up the rest from reference TRBV9 and TRBJ1-3 gives the full variable domain: DSGVTQTPKHLITATGQRVTLRCSPRSGDLSVYWYQQSLDQGLQFLIQYYNGEERAKGNILERFSAQQFPDLHSELNLSSLELGDSALYFCASSVEANRGSGNTIYFGEGSWLTVV.

The gene calls are TRBV5-4 and TRBJ1-1, with D perhaps TRBD1 (5 bases). This CDR3 has 14 amino acids. Trimming left V 4 bases short and J 11 bases short, with 21 bases between. Per the germline V gene, CDR1 is SGHNT and CDR2 is YYREEE (reference sequence). The CDR3 DNA sequence: TGTGCCAGCAGCCCAGCTCCCCTCGGGGGGGAGGCTTTCTTT. Its protein product is CASSPAPLGGEAFF.

The chain joins TRBV4-1 to TRBJ2-1, with 12 bases identical to TRBD2. Germline V lookup: CDR1 MGHRA, CDR2 YSYEKL. The V segment lost 4 bases and the J segment 10 bases; nucleotides outside the gene matches: 8. CDR3 length: 15 residues. The CDR3 DNA is TGCGCCAGCAGCCTGGGACTAGCGGGCCTTGGGGAGCAGTTCTTC. Residues: CASSLGLAGLGEQFF.

In DNA form, the CDR3 reads TGTGCCAGCAGCCTGGGACTAGCGGCGACATCAGGGGAGCTGTTTTTT. Residues: CASSLGLAATSGELFF. This sequence joins TRBV7-7 and TRBJ2-2, with 11 nucleotides matching TRBD2. This CDR3 region has 16 residues. The germline CDR1 and CDR2 sequences are SSHAT and FNYEAQ (reference sequence). Trimming cost V 5 bases and J 8 bases; bases outside gene matches: 10. Variable domain in full (rest from reference TRBV7-7 and TRBJ2-2): GAGVSQSPRYKVTKRGQDVTLRCDPISSHATLYWYQQALGQGPEFLTYFNYEAQPDKSGLPSDRFSAERPEGSISTLTIQRTEQRDSAMYRCASSLGLAATSGELFFGEGSRLTVL.

This clone showed up just once. The chain joins TRBV7-9 to TRBJ1-4; 7 nucleotides match TRBD1. Per the germline V gene, CDR1 is SEHNR and CDR2 is FQNEAQ (reference sequence). Trimming took 4 bases from V and 4 from J; bases not matched to a gene: 3. The CDR3 covers 14 residues. The CDR3 bases are TGTGCCAGCAGCTGGGGACAGAATAATGAAAAACTGTTTTTT. This gives the protein CASSWGQNNEKLFF.

CDR3 nucleotides: TGTGCCAGCAGCGTAGAAGGCAGGTCGAACACTGAAGCTTTCTTT. Protein sequence: CASSVEGRSNTEAFF. This sequence joins TRBV9 and TRBJ1-1; D remains unclear. The CDR3 totals 15 residues. Looked up from germline, CDR1 is SGDLS and CDR2 is YYNGEE. The V end lost 0 bases, the J end lost 1 base, and 10 bases lay between the germline ends.

The chain recombines TRBV5-1 with TRBJ2-7, with 8 bases identical to TRBD1. Germline lookup yields CDR1 SGHRS and CDR2 YFSETQ. With 5 bases clipped from V and 6 bases from J, the junction kept 13 bases outside the gene matches. This CDR3 is 15 amino acids long. CDR3 protein: CASRGVTGEEAEQYF. In DNA, the CDR3 is TGCGCCAGCAGAGGCGTGACAGGGGAGGAAGCCGAGCAGTACTTC.

The chain employs TRBV28 and TRBJ1-1; maybe TRBD1 (6 bases). Germline CDR1 and CDR2: MDHEN and SYDVKM. The CDR3 totals 15 residues. Trimming pared 3 bases from V and 2 bases from J, leaving 13 bases between. CDR3 bases: TGTGCCAGCAGTTTGGTCCCGGGACATAACACTGAAGCTTTCTTT. Translated, it gives CASSLVPGHNTEAFF.

This chain links TRBV3-1 (or the pseudogene TRBV3-2) with TRBJ1-3; TRBD1 matches at 7 bases. The V segment lost 4 bases and the J segment 0 bases; nucleotides outside the gene matches: 12. The CDR3 is made up of 18 amino acids. Germline assignment: CDR1 LGHDT and CDR2 YNNKEL (reference sequence). Written as DNA, the CDR3 is TGTGCCAGCAGCCCTTATACACTAAACAGGGGCTCTGGAAACACCATATATTTT. It codes for CASSPYTLNRGSGNTIYF.

The J gene is TRBJ2-3, the V gene TRBV5-1, with 12 bases that match TRBD2. This CDR3 has 16 residues. Germline trimming cut 0 bases from V and 4 bases from J; bases unmatched to any gene: 3. The germline gives CDR1 SGHRS, CDR2 YFSETQ. Here the CDR3 DNA reads TGCGCCAGCAGCTTGGAGGGACTAGCGGGCGCAGATACGCAGTATTTT. Translated: CASSLEGLAGADTQYF.

This chain links TRBV2 with TRBJ2-3; 10 positions agree with TRBD2. This CDR3 has 14 amino acids. From germline, CDR1 is SNHLY and CDR2 FYNNEI. The ends lost 7 bases at V and 5 bases at J; junction bases unmatched: 6. CDR3 bases: TGTGCCAGCAATCCTAGCGGGAGTTTAGATACGCAGTATTTT. This translates into CASNPSGSLDTQYF.

The chain carries TRBV9 and TRBJ2-5; D may be TRBD2 (7 bases). The length of the CDR3 is 16 residues. Germline assignment: CDR1 SGDLS and CDR2 YYNGEE. Trimming shortened V by 0 bases and J by 5 bases, and 17 bases separated the two germline ends. The CDR3 is CASSVASGGSMETQYF. In DNA, the CDR3 is TGTGCCAGCAGCGTAGCTTCGGGGGGCTCGATGGAGACCCAGTACTTC.

This chain joins TRBV6-4 and TRBJ2-3; D remains ambiguous. CDR3 length: 14 residues. CDR1 and CDR2 (germline): MRHNA, SNTAGT. Deletions cut 0 bases from V and 0 bases from J, with 4 bases between. CDR3 nucleotides: TGTGCCAGCAGTGACTCGACTAGCACAGATACGCAGTATTTT. Translation gives CASSDSTSTDTQYF.

The chain links TRBV28 to TRBJ1-2; no definite D call. The CDR3 is 12 residues long. The germline V gene encodes CDR1 MDHEN and CDR2 SYDVKM. CDR3 residues: CVTQRDDYGYTF. As DNA, the CDR3 is TGTGTGACGCAGAGGGATGACTATGGCTACACCTTC.

The rearrangement links TRBV6-5 to TRBJ2-7, with 7 bases lining up with TRBD1. CDR3 length: 15 residues. Germline V lookup: CDR1 MNHEY, CDR2 SVGAGI. Trimming removed 6 bases from V and 3 bases from J; junction bases left unmatched: 11. DNA of the CDR3: TGTGCCAGCAGATACCGGGACAGCCTTTACTACGAGCAGTACTTC. Translating gives CASRYRDSLYYEQYF.

In this sample, this clone turned up a few times. This chain connects TRBV7-3 to TRBJ2-1; 8 bases fit TRBD2. CDR1 SGHTA and CDR2 FQGTGA come from the germline V gene. With 5 bases clipped from V and 0 bases from J, the junction kept 3 bases outside the gene matches. There are 15 residues in the CDR3. CDR3: CASSGSGSSYNEQFF. Here the CDR3 DNA reads TGTGCCAGCAGCGGAAGCGGGAGCTCCTACAATGAGCAGTTCTTC.

The chain has TRBV11-2 and TRBJ2-3; D is ambiguous. V was clipped by 0 bases and J by 1 base, with 8 bases between them. Germline assignment: CDR1 SGHAT and CDR2 FQNNGV. The CDR3 runs 15 residues. DNA for the CDR3: TGTGCCAGCAGCTTAGATCTGTCCCGCACAGATACGCAGTATTTT. Its translation: CASSLDLSRTDTQYF. The full variable domain, with the rest looked up from reference TRBV11-2 and TRBJ2-3, is EAGVAQSPRYKIIEKRQSVAFWCNPISGHATLYWYQQILGQGPKLLIQFQNNGVVDDSQLPKDRFSAERLKGVDSTLKIQPAKLEDSAVYLCASSLDLSRTDTQYFGPGTRLTVL.

The chain couples TRBV11-2 to TRBJ2-7; D not certain. Germline lookup yields CDR1 SGHAT and CDR2 FQNNGV. Trimming left V 3 bases short and J 0 bases short, with 9 bases between. This CDR3 has 14 amino acids. DNA for the CDR3: TGTGCCAGCAGCTTTAGCCCGACCTCCTACGAGCAGTACTTC. Its protein product is CASSFSPTSYEQYF. Using reference TRBV11-2 and TRBJ2-7 for the parts outside the CDR3, the full variable domain is EAGVAQSPRYKIIEKRQSVAFWCNPISGHATLYWYQQILGQGPKLLIQFQNNGVVDDSQLPKDRFSAERLKGVDSTLKIQPAKLEDSAVYLCASSFSPTSYEQYFGPGTRLTVT.

This chain connects TRBV5-1 to TRBJ2-7; perhaps TRBD2 as D (6 bases). Between the trimmed V and J ends, which lost 4 bases and 3 bases, there was a span of 8 bases. Germline V gene sequence: CDR1 SGHRS, CDR2 YFSETQ. CDR3 length: 12 residues. The CDR3 sequence is CASSPGGYEQYF. CDR3 sequence (DNA): TGCGCCAGCAGCCCCGGGGGCTACGAGCAGTACTTC.

This clone was detected ten times or more. The chain uses TRBV4-1 and TRBJ2-2; 9 bases align to TRBD1. Unmatched junction bases numbered 9, after V lost 4 bases and J lost 3 bases. The germline V gene has CDR1 MGHRA and CDR2 YSYEKL. The CDR3 covers 17 residues. CDR3 sequence: CASSRDTGGVDTGELFF. CDR3 DNA sequence: TGCGCCAGCAGCCGGGATACAGGGGGCGTCGACACCGGGGAGCTGTTTTTT.

The rearrangement joins TRBV2 to TRBJ2-3, with TRBD2 matching over 12 bases. The CDR3 length is 16 residues. Germline V CDR1 and CDR2: SNHLY, FYNNEI. V lost 2 bases to trimming and J lost 1 base; unmatched junction nucleotides: 1. The CDR3 DNA is TGTGCCAGCAGTGAATGGACTAGCGGGGGCACAGATACGCAGTATTTT. This encodes CASSEWTSGGTDTQYF.

This chain joins TRBV7-2 and TRBJ1-5; no clear D gene. V gave up 1 base and J gave up 3 bases, with 19 bases separating them. Germline V gene lookup returns CDR1 SGHTA and CDR2 FQGNSA. The CDR3 totals 18 residues. CDR3 amino acids: CASSLGSTPLTINQPQHF. CDR3 nucleotide sequence: TGTGCCAGCAGCTTAGGGTCAACACCCCTTACTATCAATCAGCCCCAGCATTTT.

The gene calls are TRBV2 and TRBJ2-5; 12 nucleotides agree with TRBD1. Germline CDR1 SNHLY, CDR2 FYNNEI. With V trimmed by 5 bases and J by 5 bases, 3 bases remained unmatched. The CDR3 totals 14 residues. CDR3 loop: CASSRDRGRETQYF. The CDR3 DNA follows: TGTGCCAGCAGTCGGGACAGGGGGCGTGAGACCCAGTACTTC.

The chain has TRBV9 and TRBJ1-1; D uncertain. The CDR3 covers 14 residues. V was trimmed by 4 bases and J by 8 bases, leaving 18 bases between them. CDR1 and CDR2 (germline): SGDLS, YYNGEE. This CDR3 reads CASSPWASRAEAFF. In DNA, the CDR3 is TGTGCCAGCAGCCCCTGGGCGTCGAGGGCAGAAGCTTTCTTT.

This clone was detected once. J is TRBJ1-1 and V is TRBV6-6; D not resolved. The V end was cut by 5 bases, the J end by 5 bases, with 15 bases between. The CDR3 extends over 14 amino acids. Germline values: CDR1 MNHNY, CDR2 SVGAGI (reference sequence). Here the CDR3 DNA reads TGTGCCAGCAGTCTCCCGGGAGCTCGAACTGAAGCTTTCTTT. This codes for CASSLPGARTEAFF.